These T cell receptor beta chains were read from a single sample in a study of shared clonotypes between healthy human individuals. The method was immunoSEQ multiplex PCR; TCRdb's version includes in-frame clones alone and lacks a portion of them. The profile covers approximately 1,500,000 clones, with 95% to 99% appearing a single time and roughly 0.42% taken by the ten largest. The sequenced material came from naive CD4+ T cells sorted from blood. The receptors originated from a man aged 25 to 45 in good health. Both conserved end residues are part of each CDR3. Fields, in order: D gene, V gene, J gene, CDR3 protein. The D gene is left open where the match is weak.

TRBD1,TRBV15,TRBJ2-1,CATSRDPGGNEQFF
TRBD1,TRBV28,TRBJ2-1,CASSLWRGQGFGEQFF
.,TRBV7-2,TRBJ2-7,CASSLAPGRPYEQYF
.,TRBV5-1,TRBJ2-7,CASSLEPSGEQYF
.,TRBV18,TRBJ2-3,CASSRGRGTDTQYF
TRBD1,TRBV19,TRBJ1-5,CASSRGQGGQPQHF
TRBD1,TRBV5-1,TRBJ2-3,CASSLALGQETDTQYF
.,TRBV19,TRBJ2-2,CASRPDANTGELFF
.,TRBV6-6,TRBJ2-1,CASIPLQMGPNQQFF
.,TRBV5-1,TRBJ2-7,CASRRTHTLTYEQYF
TRBD1,TRBV11-3,TRBJ2-1,CASSLDPGQLNNEQFF
.,TRBV5-6,TRBJ1-2,CASSFPTGTGYGYTF
.,TRBV6-1,TRBJ2-1,CASSVVEVFGEQFF
.,TRBV6-5,TRBJ2-1,CASRKGGGPYNEQFF
.,TRBV5-4,TRBJ2-7,CASSLMSSYEQYF
.,TRBV4-2,TRBJ2-5,CASSQVWGTGRETQYF
TRBD1,TRBV11-3,TRBJ2-5,CATGDRGRETQYF
.,TRBV18,TRBJ1-3,CASSKQDGGNTIYF
.,TRBV19,TRBJ2-1,CASSIFERGNEQFF
TRBD2,TRBV5-1,TRBJ2-7,CASSSGLAGTEQYF
TRBD2,TRBV27,TRBJ2-7,CASSSGSGGPRFEQYF
TRBD1,TRBV28,TRBJ2-2,CASSSGGSNTGELFF
TRBD1,TRBV6-5,TRBJ1-4,CASSYSRTGGREKLFF
.,TRBV7-3,TRBJ2-3,CASSIAGYTQYF
TRBD2,TRBV5-4,TRBJ2-7,CASSGAAGGAGEQYF
.,TRBV7-8,TRBJ2-7,CASSLVGVASEQYF
.,TRBV18,TRBJ2-1,CASSPRETEQFF
.,TRBV19,TRBJ1-3,CASSGISGNTIYF
.,TRBV28,TRBJ2-7,CASNPGGGRNYEQYF
TRBD1,TRBV9,TRBJ2-4,CASSSGTGPLAKNIQYF
TRBD2,TRBV7-9,TRBJ2-7,CASSLGGLAGAPPYEQYF
.,TRBV18,TRBJ1-1,CASSPGPMNTEAFF
.,TRBV7-2,TRBJ2-1,CASSLGGFYEQFF
.,TRBV10-2,TRBJ1-3,CASGTGSSGNTIYF
.,TRBV6-5,TRBJ2-1,CASRGSAYEQFF
.,TRBV2,TRBJ2-2,CAAQGGQGGAGELFF
.,TRBV7-2,TRBJ2-5,CASSNTGQETQYF
.,TRBV28,TRBJ1-2,CASSFLRKGYTF
TRBD2,TRBV29-1,TRBJ2-7,CSVERAGGPREQYF
.,TRBV30,TRBJ1-5,CAWADGSNQPQHF
.,TRBV9,TRBJ1-1,CASSRTGGNTEAFF
.,TRBV7-2,TRBJ2-1,CASSLKRIAEQFF
TRBD1,TRBV7-2,TRBJ2-3,CASSRRQGSADTQYF
.,TRBV10-3,TRBJ2-3,CAISLRESTDTQYF
TRBD2,TRBV11-2,TRBJ2-1,CATQRVSGSLEIGQFF
TRBD2,TRBV7-7,TRBJ2-1,CASSLGLAAYNEQFF
.,TRBV29-1,TRBJ1-5,CSVEEGGQPQHF
TRBD2,TRBV7-2,TRBJ2-1,CASSYSPLAQAYNEQFF
.,TRBV7-6,TRBJ1-4,CASSLDEGSNEKLFF
.,TRBV18,TRBJ2-5,CASSPPQGRGETQYF
.,TRBV6-6,TRBJ2-5,CASRSDETQYF
.,TRBV9,TRBJ2-5,CASSVSGGTQETQYF
TRBD1,TRBV19,TRBJ2-2,CASIGTGTTGELFF
.,TRBV2,TRBJ2-2,CASSEGTRTGELFF
TRBD1,TRBV12-5,TRBJ2-1,CASGLVTGVTANEQFF
TRBD2,TRBV5-1,TRBJ2-5,CASSAAGLAGVETQYF
.,TRBV28,TRBJ2-3,CASSFSSTDTQYF